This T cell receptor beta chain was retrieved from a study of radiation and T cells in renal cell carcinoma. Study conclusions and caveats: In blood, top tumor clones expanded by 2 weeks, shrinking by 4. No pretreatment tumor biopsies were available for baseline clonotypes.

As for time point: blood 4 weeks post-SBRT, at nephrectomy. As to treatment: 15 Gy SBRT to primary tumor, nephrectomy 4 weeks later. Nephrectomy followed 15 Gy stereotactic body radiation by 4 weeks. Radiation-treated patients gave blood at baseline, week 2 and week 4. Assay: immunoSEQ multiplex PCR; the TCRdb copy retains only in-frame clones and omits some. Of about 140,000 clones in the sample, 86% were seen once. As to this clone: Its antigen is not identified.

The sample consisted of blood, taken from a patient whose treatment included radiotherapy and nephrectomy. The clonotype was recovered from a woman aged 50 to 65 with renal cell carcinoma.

The CDR3 nucleotides read TGTGCCAGCAGTTTATTTCGCGGGGGGTTGAACAATGAGCAGTTCTTC. Amino acid sequence: CASSLFRGGLNNEQFF. The rearrangement uses TRBV28 and TRBJ2-1; TRBD2 matches at 8 bases. Germline CDR1 MDHEN, CDR2 SYDVKM. The V and J ends lost 1 base and 5 bases, in that order; junction bases with no gene match: 7. CDR3 length equals 16 residues.